A selection of T cell receptor beta chains follows, all from one sample in a study of shared clonotypes between healthy human individuals. Clones were read by immunoSEQ multiplex PCR, and TCRdb kept only the in-frame ones, dropping some. The top ten hold over 0.12% of the sample, which has millions of clones, over 85% seen once. Sequenced material: naive CD4+ T cells sorted from blood. The receptors derive from a man aged 18 to 30 in good health. The CDR3 runs from the conserved cysteine through the conserved F or W. Each record gives: V gene, clone size, D gene, J gene, CDR3 DNA, CDR3 protein. The D gene is left open where the match is weak. Expanded clones get a size class; other rows say once, few or many, or leave the size out.

>TRBV6-6|once|TRBD1|TRBJ2-1
TGTGCCAGCAGACGGCCGGGACAGGGGTCGAATGAGCAGTTCTTC
CASRRPGQGSNEQFF
>TRBV6-1|-|-|TRBJ2-1
TGTGCCAGCAGTGATGGGACCTGGCCCAATGAGCAGTTCTTC
CASSDGTWPNEQFF
>TRBV4-1|-|-|TRBJ1-3
TGCGCCAGCAGCCACGAAGTCGGACTGAACTCTGGAAACACCATATATTTT
CASSHEVGLNSGNTIYF
>TRBV5-4|-|-|TRBJ2-7
TGTGCCAGCAGCTCTCAGGTTACCTCCTACGAGCAGTACTTC
CASSSQVTSYEQYF
>TRBV18|-|TRBD2|TRBJ2-7
TGTGCCAGCTCACCGGCGCGGGAGAACGAGCAGTACTTC
CASSPARENEQYF
>TRBV11-2|-|TRBD1|TRBJ1-2
TGTGCCAGCAGGCCCCCCGGACAGGGTAACTATGGCTACACCTTC
CASRPPGQGNYGYTF
>TRBV25-1|-|TRBD1|TRBJ2-2
TGTGCCAGCAGTGAGACAGGGGTCACCGGGGAGCTGTTTTTT
CASSETGVTGELFF
>TRBV7-2|-|-|TRBJ2-7
TGTGCCAGCAGCTTAGGAGTCCCCACCTACGAGCAGTACTTC
CASSLGVPTYEQYF
>TRBV7-9|-|-|TRBJ2-3
TGTGCCAACACCCTAATCGGGGTCAGCACAGATACGCAGTATTTT
CANTLIGVSTDTQYF
>TRBV5-1|-|-|TRBJ2-2
TGCGCCAGCAGTCGAGACAACCCGGGACACACCGGGGAGCTGTTTTTT
CASSRDNPGHTGELFF
>TRBV5-1|-|TRBD2|TRBJ2-3
TGCGCCAGCCAGGCTAGCGGGGGCACAGATACGCAGTATTTT
CASQASGGTDTQYF
>TRBV5-6|-|TRBD1|TRBJ2-3
TGTGCCAGCAGCTTCCGGGACAGTACAAATACGCAGTATTTT
CASSFRDSTNTQYF
>TRBV19|-|TRBD1|TRBJ1-4
TGTGCCAGCGGGACAGGGAATGAAAAACTGTTTTTT
CASGTGNEKLFF
>TRBV5-4|-|-|TRBJ2-5
TGTGCCAGCAGCTTTGACTGGACAGCCCGAGAGACCCAGTACTTC
CASSFDWTARETQYF